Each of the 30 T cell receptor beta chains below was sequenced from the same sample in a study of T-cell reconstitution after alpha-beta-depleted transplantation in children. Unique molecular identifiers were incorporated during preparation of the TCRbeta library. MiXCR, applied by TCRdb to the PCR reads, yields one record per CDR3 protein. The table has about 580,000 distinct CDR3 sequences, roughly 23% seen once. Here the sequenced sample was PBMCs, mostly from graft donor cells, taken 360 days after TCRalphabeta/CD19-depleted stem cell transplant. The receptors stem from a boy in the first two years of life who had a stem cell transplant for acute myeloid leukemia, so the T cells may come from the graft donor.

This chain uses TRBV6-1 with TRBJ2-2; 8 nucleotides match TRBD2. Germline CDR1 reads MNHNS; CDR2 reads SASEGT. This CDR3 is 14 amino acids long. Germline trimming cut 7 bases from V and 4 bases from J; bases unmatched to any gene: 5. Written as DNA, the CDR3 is TGTGCCAGCACGGGCAGCGGGGGCACCGGGGAGCTGTTTTTT. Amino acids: CASTGSGGTGELFF.

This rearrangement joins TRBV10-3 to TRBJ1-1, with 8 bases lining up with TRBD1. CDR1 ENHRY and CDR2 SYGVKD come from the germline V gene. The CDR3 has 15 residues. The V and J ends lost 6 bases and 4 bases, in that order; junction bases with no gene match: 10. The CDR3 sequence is CAIRKPGQVITEAFF. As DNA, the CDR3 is TGTGCCATCAGGAAGCCGGGACAGGTCATCACTGAAGCTTTCTTT.

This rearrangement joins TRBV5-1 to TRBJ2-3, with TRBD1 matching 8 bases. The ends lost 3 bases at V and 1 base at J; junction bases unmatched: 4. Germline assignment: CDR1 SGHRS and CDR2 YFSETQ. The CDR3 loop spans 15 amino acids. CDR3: CASSSDRVRTDTQYF. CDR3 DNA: TGCGCCAGCAGCTCGGACAGGGTCCGCACAGATACGCAGTATTTT.

The CDR3 coding sequence is TGTGCCAGCAGCCAATGGGGGGCGAACACTGAAGCTTTCTTT. Its protein is CASSQWGANTEAFF. J is TRBJ1-1 and V is TRBV6-1, with a weak D call TRBD1 (6 bases). Trimming left V 6 bases short and J 1 base short, with 12 bases between. The length of the CDR3 is 14 residues. Germline loops: CDR1 MNHNS, CDR2 SASEGT.

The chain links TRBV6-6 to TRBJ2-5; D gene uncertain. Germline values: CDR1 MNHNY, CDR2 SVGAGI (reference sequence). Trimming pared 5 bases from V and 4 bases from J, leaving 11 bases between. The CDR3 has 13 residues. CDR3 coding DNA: TGTGCCAGCAGTGTTCTAGAAGGAGAGACCCAGTACTTC. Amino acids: CASSVLEGETQYF.

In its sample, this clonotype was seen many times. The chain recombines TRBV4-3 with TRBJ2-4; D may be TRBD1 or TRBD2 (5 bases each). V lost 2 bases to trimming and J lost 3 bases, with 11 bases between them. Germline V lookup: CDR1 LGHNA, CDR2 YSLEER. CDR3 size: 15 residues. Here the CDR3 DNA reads TGCGCCAGCAGCCAAAGGGGTGGAGGCAAAAACATTCAGTACTTC. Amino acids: CASSQRGGGKNIQYF.

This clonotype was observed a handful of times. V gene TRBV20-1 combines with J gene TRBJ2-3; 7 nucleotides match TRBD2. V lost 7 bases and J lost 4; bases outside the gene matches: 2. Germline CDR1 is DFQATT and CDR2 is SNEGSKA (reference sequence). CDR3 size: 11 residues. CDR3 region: CSGGRADTQYF. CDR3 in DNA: TGCAGTGGTGGGAGGGCAGATACGCAGTATTTT.

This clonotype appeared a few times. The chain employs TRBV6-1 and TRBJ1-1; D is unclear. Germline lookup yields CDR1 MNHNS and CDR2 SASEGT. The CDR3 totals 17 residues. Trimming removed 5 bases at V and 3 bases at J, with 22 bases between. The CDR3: CASSRLFSVWEDTEAFF. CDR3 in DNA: TGTGCCAGCAGTCGCTTATTCTCAGTCTGGGAGGACACTGAAGCTTTCTTT.

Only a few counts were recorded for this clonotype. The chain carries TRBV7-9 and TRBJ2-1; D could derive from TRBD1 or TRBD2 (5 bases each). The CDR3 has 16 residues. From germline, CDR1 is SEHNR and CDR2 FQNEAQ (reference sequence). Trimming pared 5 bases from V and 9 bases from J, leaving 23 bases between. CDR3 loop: CASSDSGTILAGEQFF. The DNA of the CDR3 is TGTGCCAGCAGCGATTCCGGGACCATTTTGGCGGGTGAGCAGTTCTTC.

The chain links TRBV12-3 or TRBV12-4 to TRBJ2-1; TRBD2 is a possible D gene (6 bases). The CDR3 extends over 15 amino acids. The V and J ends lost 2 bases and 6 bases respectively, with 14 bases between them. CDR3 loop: CASSLIAGPSNEQFF. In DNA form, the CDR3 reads TGTGCCAGCAGTTTAATCGCGGGGCCAAGCAATGAGCAGTTCTTC.

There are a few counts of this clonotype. The chain's CDR3 is CASTPRAPDTQYF. Written as DNA, the CDR3 is TGTGCCAGCACCCCCCGAGCGCCGGATACGCAGTATTTT. This sequence joins TRBV6-2 or TRBV6-3 and TRBJ2-3; D gene unclear. The germline gives CDR1 MNHEY, CDR2 SVGEGT. Trimming pared 7 bases from V and 6 bases from J, leaving 14 bases between. The CDR3 is made up of 13 amino acids.

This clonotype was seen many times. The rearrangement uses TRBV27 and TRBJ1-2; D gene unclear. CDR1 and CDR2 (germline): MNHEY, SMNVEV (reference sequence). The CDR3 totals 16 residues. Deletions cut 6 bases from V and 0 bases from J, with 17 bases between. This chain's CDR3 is CASRSSWPRTNYGYTF. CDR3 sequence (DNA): TGTGCCAGCAGGTCAAGTTGGCCTCGTACTAACTATGGCTACACCTTC.

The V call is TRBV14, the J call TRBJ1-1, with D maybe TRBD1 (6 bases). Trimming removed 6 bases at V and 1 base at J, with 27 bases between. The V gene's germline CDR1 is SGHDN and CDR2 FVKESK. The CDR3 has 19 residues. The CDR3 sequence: CASSNPRSGTPEGNTEAFF. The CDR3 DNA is TGTGCCAGCAGTAACCCTCGTTCCGGGACACCGGAGGGGAACACTGAAGCTTTCTTT.

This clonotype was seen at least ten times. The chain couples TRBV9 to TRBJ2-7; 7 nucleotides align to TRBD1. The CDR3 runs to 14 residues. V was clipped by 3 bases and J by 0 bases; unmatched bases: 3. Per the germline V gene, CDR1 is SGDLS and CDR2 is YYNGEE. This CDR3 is CASSGRDSSYEQYF. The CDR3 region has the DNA TGTGCCAGCAGCGGCCGGGACAGCTCCTACGAGCAGTACTTC. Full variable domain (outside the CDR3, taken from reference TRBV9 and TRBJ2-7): DSGVTQTPKHLITATGQRVTLRCSPRSGDLSVYWYQQSLDQGLQFLIQYYNGEERAKGNILERFSAQQFPDLHSELNLSSLELGDSALYFCASSGRDSSYEQYFGPGTRLTVT.

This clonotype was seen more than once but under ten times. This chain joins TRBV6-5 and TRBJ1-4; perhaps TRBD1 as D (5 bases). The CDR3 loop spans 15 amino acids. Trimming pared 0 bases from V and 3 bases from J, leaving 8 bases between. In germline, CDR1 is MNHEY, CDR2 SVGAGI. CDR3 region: CASSYSGAANEKLFF. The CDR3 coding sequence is TGTGCCAGCAGTTACTCAGGGGCGGCTAATGAAAAACTGTTTTTT.

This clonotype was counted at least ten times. CDR3 coding DNA: TGCAGTGCCGCCGGACAGACTAATTCACCCCTCCACTTT. Residues: CSAAGQTNSPLHF. The V and J genes are TRBV20-1 and TRBJ1-6; the D gene is possibly TRBD1 (6 bases). The CDR3 is made up of 13 amino acids. With 6 bases removed from V and 6 bases from J, the gap between germline ends came to 12 bases. CDR1 and CDR2 (germline): DFQATT, SNEGSKA (reference sequence).

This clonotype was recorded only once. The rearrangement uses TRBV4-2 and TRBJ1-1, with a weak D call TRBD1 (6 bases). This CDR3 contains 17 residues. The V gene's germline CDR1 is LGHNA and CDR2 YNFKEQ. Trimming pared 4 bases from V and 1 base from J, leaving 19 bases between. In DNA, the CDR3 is TGTGCCAGCAGCCCAATATCAAGCGGACAGAAGAACACTGAAGCTTTCTTT. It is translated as CASSPISSGQKNTEAFF.

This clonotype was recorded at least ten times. CDR3 amino acids: CASSQDLGATGRAPLHF. CDR3 nucleotides: TGCGCCAGCAGCCAAGATCTAGGGGCGACCGGGAGGGCACCCCTCCACTTT. The V gene is TRBV4-1, the J gene TRBJ1-6, with D maybe TRBD1 (5 bases). The CDR3 extends over 17 amino acids. The ends were cut back, 0 bases at V and 11 bases at J, with 20 bases in the middle. The germline V gene encodes CDR1 MGHRA and CDR2 YSYEKL.

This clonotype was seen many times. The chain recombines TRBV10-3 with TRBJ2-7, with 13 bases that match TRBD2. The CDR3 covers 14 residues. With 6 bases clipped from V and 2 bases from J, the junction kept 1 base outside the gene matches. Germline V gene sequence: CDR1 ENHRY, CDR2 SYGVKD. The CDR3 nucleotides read TGTGCCATCAGCGGGACTAGCGGGGCCTACGAGCAGTACTTC. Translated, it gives CAISGTSGAYEQYF.

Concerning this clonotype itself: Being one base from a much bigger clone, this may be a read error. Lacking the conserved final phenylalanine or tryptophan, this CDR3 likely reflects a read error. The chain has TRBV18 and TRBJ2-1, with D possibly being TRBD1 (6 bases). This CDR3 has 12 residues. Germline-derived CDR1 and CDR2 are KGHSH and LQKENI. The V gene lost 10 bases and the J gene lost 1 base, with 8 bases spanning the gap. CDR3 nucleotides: TGTGCCACGGACAGTTCCTACAATGAGCAGTTCATC. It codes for CATDSSYNEQFI.

CDR3 in amino acids: CASSSTRGGGREKLFF. The CDR3 DNA reads as TGTGCCAGCAGCTCAACCCGCGGTGGGGGGCGTGAAAAACTGTTTTTT. This chain uses TRBV12-3 or TRBV12-4 with TRBJ1-4, with D possibly TRBD1 on 6 matching bases. V shed 6 bases and J shed 7 bases, with 21 bases lying between them. The CDR3 loop spans 16 amino acids.

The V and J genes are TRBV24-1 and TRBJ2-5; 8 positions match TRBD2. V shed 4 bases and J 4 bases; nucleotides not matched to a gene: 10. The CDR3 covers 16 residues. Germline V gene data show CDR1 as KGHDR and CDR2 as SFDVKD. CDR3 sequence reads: CATSDVTGGPTETQYF. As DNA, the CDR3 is TGTGCCACCAGTGACGTAACGGGGGGGCCCACAGAGACCCAGTACTTC.

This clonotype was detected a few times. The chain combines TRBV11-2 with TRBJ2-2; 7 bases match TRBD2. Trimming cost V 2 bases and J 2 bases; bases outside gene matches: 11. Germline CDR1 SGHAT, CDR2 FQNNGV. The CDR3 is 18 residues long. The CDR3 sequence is CASSLNSPLATNTGELFF. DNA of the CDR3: TGTGCCAGCAGCTTAAATAGCCCACTAGCGACCAACACCGGGGAGCTGTTTTTT.

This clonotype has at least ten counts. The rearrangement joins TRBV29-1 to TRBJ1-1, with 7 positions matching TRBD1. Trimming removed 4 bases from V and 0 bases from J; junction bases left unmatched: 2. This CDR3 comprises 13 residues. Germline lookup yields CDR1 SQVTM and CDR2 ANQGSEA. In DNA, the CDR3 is TGCAGCGTTGGACAGGGATTGAACACTGAAGCTTTCTTT. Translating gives CSVGQGLNTEAFF.

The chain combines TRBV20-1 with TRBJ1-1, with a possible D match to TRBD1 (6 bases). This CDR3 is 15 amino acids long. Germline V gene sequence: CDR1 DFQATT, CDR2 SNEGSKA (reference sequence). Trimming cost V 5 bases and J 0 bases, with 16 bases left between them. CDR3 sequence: CSAQNRQDMNTEAFF. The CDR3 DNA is TGCAGTGCTCAAAACCGACAGGATATGAACACTGAAGCTTTCTTT.

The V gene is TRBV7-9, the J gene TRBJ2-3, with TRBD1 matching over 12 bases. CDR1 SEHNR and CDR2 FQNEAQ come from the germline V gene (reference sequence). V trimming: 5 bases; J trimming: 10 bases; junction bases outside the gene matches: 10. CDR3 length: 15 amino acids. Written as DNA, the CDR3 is TGTGCCAGCAGCACTACGGGACAGGGGGCCCCCGCGCAGTATTTT. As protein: CASSTTGQGAPAQYF.

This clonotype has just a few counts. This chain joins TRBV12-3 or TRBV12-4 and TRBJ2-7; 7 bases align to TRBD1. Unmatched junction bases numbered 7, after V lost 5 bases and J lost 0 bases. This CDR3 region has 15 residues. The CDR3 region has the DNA TGTGCCAGCAGTACCACGACAGGGCCCTCCTACGAGCAGTACTTC. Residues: CASSTTTGPSYEQYF.

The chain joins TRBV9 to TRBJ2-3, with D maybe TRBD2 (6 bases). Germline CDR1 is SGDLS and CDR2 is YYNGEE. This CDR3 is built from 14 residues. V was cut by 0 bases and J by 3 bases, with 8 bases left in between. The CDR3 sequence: CASSVARETDTQYF. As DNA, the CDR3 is TGTGCCAGCAGCGTAGCCCGGGAGACAGATACGCAGTATTTT.

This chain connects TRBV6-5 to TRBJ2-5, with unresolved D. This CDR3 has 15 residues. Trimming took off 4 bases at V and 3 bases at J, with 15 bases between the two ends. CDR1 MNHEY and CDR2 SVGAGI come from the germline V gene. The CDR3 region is CASSSQHATKETQYF. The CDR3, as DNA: TGTGCCAGCAGTTCACAACACGCGACCAAAGAGACCCAGTACTTC.

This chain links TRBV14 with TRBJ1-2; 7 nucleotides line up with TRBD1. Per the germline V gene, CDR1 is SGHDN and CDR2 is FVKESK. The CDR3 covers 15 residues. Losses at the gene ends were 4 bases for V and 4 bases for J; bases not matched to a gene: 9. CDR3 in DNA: TGTGCCAGCAGCCCCAGTGACAGGGTCGGCTATGGCTACACCTTC. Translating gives CASSPSDRVGYGYTF. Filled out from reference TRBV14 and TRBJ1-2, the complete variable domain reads EAGVTQFPSHSVIEKGQTVTLRCDPISGHDNLYWYRRVMGKEIKFLLHFVKESKQDESGMPNNRFLAERTGGTYSTLKVQPAELEDSGVYFCASSPSDRVGYGYTFGSGTRLTVV.